The clone carrying this T cell receptor beta chain was seen a single time. This entry belongs to a study of T-cell reconstitution after alpha-beta-depleted transplantation in children. A TCRbeta library incorporating unique molecular identifiers was prepared. TCRdb re-called the PCR reads with MiXCR, one entry per CDR3 protein. The table has 360,000 or so distinct CDR3 sequences, roughly 21% seen once. V gave up 8 bases and J gave up 7 bases, with 12 bases separating them. The germline V gene encodes CDR1 SGHAT and CDR2 FQDESV (reference sequence). The CDR3 covers 11 residues. The rearrangement links TRBV11-1 to TRBJ2-7; no definite D call. The receptor was derived from a human donor who donated a stem cell graft to a child with acute myeloid leukemia. Material: PBMCs from the stem cell graft donor, obtained from the stem cell graft. CDR3 residues: CASASFGEQYF. The CDR3 coding sequence is TGTGCCAGCGCGAGTTTCGGGGAGCAGTACTTC.